This TCR beta chain was sequenced during a study of T cells in Graves' hyperthyroidism and ophthalmopathy (dated by TCRdb to the late 2010s). Regarding the research as a whole: Peripheral blood was sampled at the time of initial diagnosis, prior to any treatment. A discovery cohort of about a hundred patients, approximately 44 with Graves' ophthalmopathy and approximately 57 with stable Graves' hyperthyroidism, was used to find distinguishing TCR V-J signatures. Prospective prediction of ophthalmopathy was tested in an independent validation cohort of 18 hyperthyroidism patients and 15 to 17 patients who later progressed to ophthalmopathy. TCR Vbeta CDR3 sequencing of around 130 peripheral blood samples (43 ophthalmopathy, roughly 74 hyperthyroidism and approximately 17 progressor patients) is reported in the paper. For training and testing, the roughly 97 patients in the discovery cohort were randomly divided in a 7:3 ratio. After blood sampling, hyperthyroidism patients were treated with methimazole at a starting dose of 30 mg daily, and ophthalmopathy patients were treated with high-dose intravenous methylprednisolone. Thyroid tissue and blood T-cell repertoires from about six Graves' hyperthyroidism patients were also compared in the study. The study at large found these results: Blood samples also contained most of the expanded thyroid clonotypes (frequency above 0.001), which suggests that blood repertoires may reflect thyroid immune responses. During validation, the model predicted progression to ophthalmopathy a median of approximately 6 months ahead of onset, with roughly 65% sensitivity and roughly 75% specificity. A model built on a 13 V-J signature distinguished ophthalmopathy from stable hyperthyroidism, reaching approximately 89% sensitivity and about 81% specificity in cross-validation and 80%/75% in testing. No statistical method was used to fix the sample size in advance, and group allocation was not hidden from the investigators.

This clonotype was found many times. Its antigen remains unidentified. Base qualities are not recorded, but no much larger clone differs from it by a single base. Stable Graves' hyperthyroidism was defined as no progression to ophthalmopathy during 18 months of follow-up. Hyperthyroidism patients were newly diagnosed, with disease duration under 2 months, and aged 18 to 65 years. Patients with uncontrolled infections, other autoimmune diseases, pregnancy or lactation were excluded. Diagnoses were established on the basis of clinical symptoms, serum thyroxine and TRAb, thyroid ultrasound, and orbital computed tomography. Ficoll-Paque density gradient centrifugation was used to isolate PBMCs from under 11 ml of fresh peripheral blood. Total RNA was extracted using Trizol reagent, and RNA quality was assessed on an Agilent 2100 Bioanalyzer. Per the germline V gene (reference sequence), GTSNPN is the CDR1 and SVGIG is the CDR2. Germline trimming: 2 bases from V, 5 bases from J; junction bases outside gene matches: 5. Its CDR3 holds 15 amino acids, cysteine through phenylalanine. The retained sequence is limited to the CDR3, 45 bases, with the frame set at the first base.

The TCR beta CDR3 regions were amplified from RNA transcripts. For the first round of RT-PCR on the TCR CDR3, the HTBI primer set was used together with the Qiagen OneStep RT-PCR kit. A second multiplex PCR round built the libraries, followed by size selection and purification. Sequencing of the libraries was done on an Illumina HiSeq2000 using paired-end 100 bp reads. In the source study's methods: SOAPnuke was used to process the raw data, throwing out any read that contained adapters or uncalled bases, had a mean Phred below 15, or lacked an exact constant-primer or identifier match. COPE v1.2.5 was used to merge the high-quality paired reads, and each unique nucleotide sequence was defined as a clonotype. MiTCR v1.1 was used to align clonotypes to the IMGT TRBV, TRBD and TRBJ reference segments. Analysis was restricted to V-J combinations with a frequency above 0.0001, which covered roughly 99% of repertoires. The TCS score was defined as the ratio of F50 (clonal expansion) to E x V (chaos), calculated using BLOSUM62-based TCRdist between CDR3 peptides within each V-J. Welch's t-statistics and random forest reduced 500 to 650 V-J features to 10 to 15, which were used in a naive Bayes classifier (R e1071). In-frame beta chains were kept once TCRdb had trimmed the public reads at Q25 with fastp and called clones with MiXCR. Duplicate CDR3 protein sequences are folded into a single record with the most common DNA and genes. In this record, the V and J calls reflect TCRdb's handling and not the investigators' own analysis. This sample lists a few hundred thousand distinct CDR3 sequences; about 15% were detected once. Roughly 7.3% of the sample belongs to the ten largest clones.

This sequence uses TRBV30 and TRBJ1-5, with 11 bases in between that match TRBD1. The material sequenced was blood. This clonotype originated in a woman in her twenties or thirties with Graves' hyperthyroidism. The DNA sequence follows: TGTGCCTGGAGTAAAGGGACAGGGGGTTATCAGCCCCAGCATTTT. It translates to CAWSKGTGGYQPQHF. Reference TRBV30 and TRBJ1-5 proteins supply the regions before and after the CDR3; the full variable domain is: SQTIHQWPATLVQPVGSPLSLECTVEGTSNPNLYWYRQAAGRGLQLLFYSVGIGQISSEVPQNLSASRPQDRQFILSSKKLLLSDSGFYLCAWSKGTGGYQPQHFGDGTRLSIL.